The 28 T cell receptor beta chains listed next were all sequenced from one sample in a study of blood T cell repertoires in COVID-19. The data were produced by immunoSEQ multiplex PCR, yet TCRdb's version contains in-frame clones alone and is incomplete. Among about 93,000 clones, 75% to 90% were seen once, and the ten largest hold roughly 1.5%. Specimen: peripheral blood. These receptors all stem from a human donor with active COVID-19. The donor label of this sample is uncertain.

The chain has TRBV4-2 and TRBJ1-1; weak D call: TRBD1 (5 bases). The CDR3 is made up of 16 amino acids. The ends were cut back, 1 base at V and 8 bases at J, with 20 bases in the middle. Germline values: CDR1 LGHNA, CDR2 YNFKEQ. CDR3 sequence: CASSQGTQGTPGEAFF. For the CDR3, the DNA is TGTGCCAGCAGCCAAGGAACCCAGGGAACCCCAGGGGAAGCTTTCTTT.

This clone was seen only once. The chain recombines TRBV30 with TRBJ2-2, with D unresolved. The CDR3 spans 16 residues. CDR1 GTSNPN and CDR2 SVGIG come from the germline V gene (reference sequence). V gave up 3 bases and J gave up 4 bases, with 18 bases separating them. DNA of the CDR3: TGTGCCTGGAGAGATCGACGCCTATACAGCACCGGGGAGCTGTTTTTT. It yields the protein CAWRDRRLYSTGELFF.

The V and J genes are TRBV13 and TRBJ2-7; 7 bases agree with TRBD1. The CDR3 spans 15 residues. V was clipped by 3 bases and J by 6 bases; unmatched bases: 11. CDR1 is PRHDT and CDR2 is FYEKMQ in the germline V gene (reference sequence). CDR3 DNA sequence: TGTGCCAGCAGCTTCAGTCTCGACAGGGTGAGCGAGCAGTACTTC. The encoded protein is CASSFSLDRVSEQYF.

V usage is TRBV5-1 and J usage is TRBJ2-1; 13 bases map to TRBD2. This CDR3 is built from 17 residues. V was pared by 4 bases and J by 4 bases, with 8 bases of the junction left unmatched. CDR1 is SGHRS and CDR2 is YFSETQ in the germline V gene. CDR3 region: CASSLIGTSGAYNEQFF. In nucleotides, the CDR3 is TGCGCCAGCAGCCTTATTGGGACTAGCGGGGCTTACAATGAGCAGTTCTTC.

The chain carries TRBV6-4 and TRBJ2-1; 7 bases agree with TRBD2. CDR1 and CDR2 from the germline V gene are MRHNA and SNTAGT. With 8 bases clipped from V and 6 bases from J, the junction kept 7 bases outside the gene matches. This CDR3 has 13 residues. The CDR3 bases are TGTGCCAGCGCCCGGGACTACGGCAATGAGCAGTTCTTC. Protein product: CASARDYGNEQFF.

V gene TRBV3-1 (or the pseudogene TRBV3-2) combines with J gene TRBJ2-1; 7 nucleotides line up with TRBD1. After removal of 5 bases from V and 6 bases from J, the junction contained 13 bases not matched to a gene. The V gene's germline CDR1 is LGHDT and CDR2 YNNKEL (reference sequence). This CDR3 has 16 amino acids. CDR3 amino acids: CASSSRGLEGSNEQFF. CDR3 in DNA: TGTGCCAGCAGCTCGAGGGGGCTAGAAGGGAGCAATGAGCAGTTCTTC.

The CDR3 region has the DNA TGTGCCAGTAGTTTACAGGGGGATCCCGGGGAGCTGTTTTTT. Protein: CASSLQGDPGELFF. This chain connects TRBV19 to TRBJ2-2, with 8 nucleotides matching TRBD1. Trimming cost V 5 bases and J 6 bases; bases outside gene matches: 5. Germline-derived CDR1 and CDR2 are LNHDA and SQIVND (reference sequence). This CDR3 has 14 residues. Full variable domain (missing parts from reference TRBV19 and TRBJ2-2): DGGITQSPKYLFRKEGQNVTLSCEQNLNHDAMYWYRQDPGQGLRLIYYSQIVNDFQKGDIAEGYSVSREKKESFPLTVTSAQKNPTAFYLCASSLQGDPGELFFGEGSRLTVL.

This rearrangement joins TRBV18 to TRBJ2-3; 12 bases fit TRBD2. The CDR3 covers 18 residues. CDR1 is KGHSH, CDR2 LQKENI, per germline. Trimming took 2 bases from V and 2 from J; bases not matched to a gene: 8. CDR3 sequence reads: CASSPGRLAGVPTDTQYF. The CDR3 DNA is TGTGCCAGCTCACCAGGACGACTAGCGGGGGTACCCACAGATACGCAGTATTTT.

This clone was counted a single time. The chain is built from TRBV6-2 or TRBV6-3 and TRBJ1-2; D unresolved. From germline, CDR1 is MNHEY and CDR2 SVGEGT. This CDR3 contains 12 residues. The ends were cut back, 5 bases at V and 0 bases at J, with 4 bases in the middle. The CDR3 DNA is TGTGCCAGCAGTCCGTCTAACTATGGCTACACCTTC. Translating gives CASSPSNYGYTF.

The V call is TRBV28, the J call TRBJ2-2; perhaps TRBD2 as D (7 bases). Trimming cost V 8 bases and J 2 bases, with 12 bases left between them. CDR3 length equals 14 residues. Germline CDR1 reads MDHEN; CDR2 reads SYDVKM. This CDR3 reads CASAGALNTGELFF. As DNA, the CDR3 is TGTGCCAGCGCGGGGGCCTTAAACACCGGGGAGCTGTTTTTT.

Here the CDR3 reads CASSPVTGQFSGELFF. CDR3 sequence (DNA): TGTGCCAGCAGCCCTGTGACAGGCCAGTTCTCCGGGGAGCTGTTTTTT. The chain links TRBV16 to TRBJ2-2, with TRBD1 as a possible D gene (6 bases). Trimming pared 4 bases from V and 6 bases from J, leaving 18 bases between. Germline CDR1 is KGHSY and CDR2 is FQNENV. There are 16 residues in the CDR3.

V gene TRBV19 combines with J gene TRBJ2-2; D is ambiguous. Germline V gene lookup returns CDR1 LNHDA and CDR2 SQIVND (reference sequence). The CDR3 sequence is 14 residues long. Trimming left V 3 bases short and J 1 base short, with 6 bases between. For the CDR3, the DNA is TGTGCCAGTAGTATTAACAGGAACACCGGGGAGCTGTTTTTT. Amino acids: CASSINRNTGELFF.

V and J are TRBV2 and TRBJ1-1; maybe TRBD1 (5 bases). CDR3 length: 11 amino acids. Per the germline V gene, CDR1 is SNHLY and CDR2 is FYNNEI. V lost 0 bases and J lost 11, with 7 bases in between. The CDR3 nucleotides are TGTGCCAGCAGTGAAGCCGGGGGTGCTTTCTTT. This encodes CASSEAGGAFF.

The chain carries TRBV19 and TRBJ1-3; 8 bases match TRBD1. Unmatched junction bases numbered 5, after V lost 5 bases and J lost 2 bases. CDR1 LNHDA and CDR2 SQIVND come from the germline V gene (reference sequence). There are 15 residues in the CDR3. CDR3 amino acids: CASSPGQVAGNTIYF. The CDR3 nucleotides are TGTGCCAGTAGTCCGGGACAGGTGGCTGGAAACACCATATATTTT.

The chain is built from TRBV5-1 and TRBJ2-5; 9 bases line up with TRBD2. V was clipped by 4 bases and J by 1 base; unmatched bases: 8. Looked up from germline, CDR1 is SGHRS and CDR2 is YFSETQ. The CDR3 is made up of 16 amino acids. The CDR3 sequence: CASSPRGAGGQETQYF. The CDR3 nucleotides read TGCGCCAGCAGCCCCAGGGGAGCGGGGGGCCAAGAGACCCAGTACTTC.

The chain couples TRBV7-2 to TRBJ2-7; the D gene is possibly TRBD2 (5 bases). CDR1 is SGHTA and CDR2 is FQGNSA in the germline V gene. With 3 bases removed from V and 6 bases from J, the gap between germline ends came to 12 bases. The CDR3 has 13 residues. CDR3 in amino acids: CASSLAGGAEQYF. The DNA for the CDR3 is TGTGCCAGCAGCTTGGCGGGTGGCGCCGAGCAGTACTTC.

V usage is TRBV5-5 and J usage is TRBJ1-2; weak D call: TRBD1 (5 bases). The germline V gene encodes CDR1 SGHKS and CDR2 YYEKEE (reference sequence). This CDR3 spans 14 amino acids. V gave up 0 bases and J gave up 4 bases, with 10 bases separating them. The DNA for the CDR3 is TGTGCCAGCAGCTTGGGACAGCCTTCCTATGGCTACACCTTC. It codes for CASSLGQPSYGYTF. Variable domain in full (rest from reference TRBV5-5 and TRBJ1-2): DAGVTQSPTHLIKTRGQQVTLRCSPISGHKSVSWYQQVLGQGPQFIFQYYEKEERGRGNFPDRFSARQFPNYSSELNVNALLLGDSALYLCASSLGQPSYGYTFGSGTRLTVV.

This chain links TRBV6-1 with TRBJ1-1; TRBD1 is a possible D gene (5 bases). Germline lookup yields CDR1 MNHNS and CDR2 SASEGT. The V end lost 3 bases, the J end lost 5 bases, and 10 bases lay between the germline ends. This CDR3 comprises 13 residues. The CDR3 is CASSDRVRTEAFF. For the CDR3, the DNA is TGTGCCAGCAGTGACAGGGTAAGAACTGAAGCTTTCTTT.

The chain is built from TRBV2 and TRBJ2-7, with D maybe TRBD1 (6 bases). The V gene lost 5 bases and the J gene lost 3 bases, with 17 bases spanning the gap. In germline, CDR1 is SNHLY, CDR2 FYNNEI. This CDR3 has 15 residues. DNA for the CDR3: TGTGCCAGCAGTTCTACAGGGCTGGGAAACTACGAGCAGTACTTC. Amino acid sequence: CASSSTGLGNYEQYF.

The chain carries TRBV5-1 and TRBJ1-1, with D unresolved. Germline loops: CDR1 SGHRS, CDR2 YFSETQ. The CDR3 is made up of 16 amino acids. V lost 4 bases and J lost 4, with 20 bases in between. The chain's CDR3 is CASSPGVVVGSTEAFF. CDR3 in DNA: TGCGCCAGCAGCCCCGGGGTGGTTGTGGGTAGCACTGAAGCTTTCTTT.

The rearrangement joins TRBV11-3 to TRBJ2-1, with D possibly TRBD1 on 5 matching bases. This CDR3 region has 13 residues. Germline CDR1 is SGHNT and CDR2 is YENEEA. V lost 3 bases and J lost 10, with 13 bases in between. CDR3 protein: CASSFGHGKEQFF. The CDR3 nucleotides are TGTGCCAGCAGCTTTGGACACGGAAAGGAGCAGTTCTTC.

CDR3 in amino acids: CASSLRTGTYEQYF. Here the CDR3 DNA reads TGTGCCAGCAGTCTTCGGACAGGAACCTACGAGCAGTACTTC. The chain employs TRBV6-2 or TRBV6-3 and TRBJ2-7, with TRBD1 matching 7 bases. The V gene's germline CDR1 is MNHEY and CDR2 SVGEGT. Germline trimming cut 5 bases from V and 2 bases from J; bases unmatched to any gene: 6. The CDR3 is 14 residues long.

A single count supports this clone. This chain joins TRBV5-1 and TRBJ2-5, with 10 bases lining up with TRBD2. The germline V gene encodes CDR1 SGHRS and CDR2 YFSETQ. V shed 4 bases, J shed 5 bases, and the junction held 20 bases outside the gene matches. The CDR3 runs 19 residues. CDR3 nucleotide sequence: TGCGCCAGCAGCATCGGAGCGGGGGGGCCCGCGTTGGCCCCCGAGACCCAGTACTTC. It encodes CASSIGAGGPALAPETQYF.

The chain has TRBV7-2 and TRBJ1-2; no reliable D call. The CDR3 spans 13 residues. Trimming stripped 3 bases from V and 3 bases from J, with 8 bases between. In germline, CDR1 is SGHTA, CDR2 FQGNSA. CDR3 DNA sequence: TGTGCCAGCAGCTTCCGGTCTTACTATGGCTACACCTTC. Amino acids: CASSFRSYYGYTF.

The chain links TRBV7-2 to TRBJ2-7; tentatively, D is TRBD1 (5 bases). Germline CDR1 reads SGHTA; CDR2 reads FQGNSA. Trimming took off 5 bases at V and 0 bases at J, with 11 bases between the two ends. The CDR3 extends over 14 amino acids. CDR3 region: CASSGRQSSYEQYF. The CDR3 nucleotides are TGTGCCAGCAGCGGACGACAGAGCTCCTACGAGCAGTACTTC.

V gene TRBV3-1 (or the pseudogene TRBV3-2) combines with J gene TRBJ1-1; tentatively, D is TRBD1 (6 bases). Trimming stripped 6 bases from V and 6 bases from J, with 20 bases between. Per germline, CDR1 LGHDT and CDR2 YNNKEL (reference sequence). This CDR3 comprises 15 residues. DNA for the CDR3: TGTGCCAGCAGGGCAACCTCGGGGGGCCACGCTGAAGCTTTCTTT. Translating gives CASRATSGGHAEAFF.

The V and J genes are TRBV15 and TRBJ2-7; D call uncertain. Germline CDR1 LNHNV, CDR2 YYDKDF (reference sequence). The V end lost 2 bases, the J end lost 6 bases, and 8 bases lay between the germline ends. This CDR3 is built from 12 residues. CDR3 sequence reads: CATSRFRGEQYF. CDR3 in DNA: TGTGCCACCAGCAGATTTCGCGGCGAGCAGTACTTC.

A few counts support this clone. The chain employs TRBV5-4 and TRBJ2-5; the D gene is possibly TRBD2 (6 bases). The CDR3 covers 14 residues. Germline V gene lookup returns CDR1 SGHNT and CDR2 YYREEE (reference sequence). Trimming took off 4 bases at V and 4 bases at J, with 14 bases between the two ends. This CDR3 is CASSRATGVETQYF. In DNA form, the CDR3 reads TGTGCCAGCAGCCGGGCCACGGGGGTAGAGACCCAGTACTTC.